These T cell receptor beta chains were read from a single sample in a study of response to subunit inactivated influenza vaccine. TCRdb called the RT-PCR reads again in MiXCR, with one record for every CDR3 protein. The sample lists 650,000 to 700,000 distinct CDR3 sequences, 15% to 19% occurring once. Sequences were derived from PBMCs from blood, sampled 11 to 12 days after vaccination. Receptors were obtained from a man aged 45-60 years who received an inactivated influenza vaccine. Each CDR3 is given with its conserved first and last residue. D genes are given only for firm matches. Part of the rows lack a size; the others show once, few, many or a class for expanded clones.

D,V,J,size,CDR3,DNA
.,TRBV4-3,TRBJ2-2,few,CASSQEGRGTGELFF,TGCGCCAGCAGCCAAGAAGGCAGGGGCACCGGGGAGCTGTTTTTT
.,TRBV7-9,TRBJ2-1,many,CASSLAGGVEQFF,TGTGCCAGCAGCTTAGCGGGAGGTGTTGAGCAGTTCTTC
.,TRBV6-5,TRBJ1-6,few,CASSSRGGNNSPLHF,TGTGCCAGCAGTTCCAGGGGAGGAAATAATTCACCCCTCCACTTT
.,TRBV7-9,TRBJ2-1,.,CASSLAHAGNEQFF,TGTGCCAGCAGCTTAGCGCATGCCGGGAATGAGCAGTTCTTC
TRBD1,TRBV12-3/TRBV12-4,TRBJ2-5,many,CASSLGQATFEAQYF,TGTGCCAGCAGCCTGGGACAGGCGACGTTTGAGGCCCAGTACTTC
.,TRBV29-1,TRBJ2-5,.,CSVLDTSKEETQYF,TGCAGCGTCCTCGACACCTCTAAGGAAGAGACCCAGTACTTC
.,TRBV5-1,TRBJ2-3,.,CASSFRGSGATDTQYF,TGCGCCAGCAGCTTCCGGGGCTCCGGGGCCACAGATACGCAGTATTTT
.,TRBV5-1,TRBJ2-1,few,CASSLARGSHNEQFF,TGCGCCAGCAGCTTGGCCCGGGGCAGCCACAATGAGCAGTTCTTC
TRBD1,TRBV9,TRBJ2-3,few,CASSAPTGTGGTTDTQYF,TGTGCCAGCAGCGCCCCCACAGGTACAGGGGGAACCACAGATACGCAGTATTTT
.,TRBV12-3/TRBV12-4,TRBJ2-3,many,CASSPREWTAATQYF,TGTGCCAGCAGTCCACGGGAGTGGACGGCGGCTACGCAGTATTTT
.,TRBV27,TRBJ2-4,.,CASSPQPLQGNIQYF,TGTGCCAGCAGTCCTCAACCCTTACAGGGAAACATTCAGTACTTC